This T cell receptor (beta chain) was sequenced during a study of molecular identifiers for immune sequencing clone quantification. Study information: In replicates, RNA from roughly 21,000 or 96,000 naive CD8 cells was divided five ways and four parts were sequenced. Study results and caveats: It was shown that clones above 20 RNA copies held over 98% of effector molecules, but under 1% in naive cells.

Bulk TCR libraries were made with methods that had been previously described and with listed TCR primers. TCRdb re-analysed the PCR reads in MiXCR, keeping a single row per CDR3 protein. The sample lists approximately 670,000 distinct CDR3 sequences, around 20% occurring once. Libraries from naive CD8 cells were generated from approximately 20,000 to 1,000,000 sorted cells (with 10%, 30% or 50% RNA). This clonotype was observed at least ten times. The antigen is undetermined. Sequencing was done on a sample of naive CD8+ T cells from blood, with Jurkat cell RNA spiked in. Subset specified: FACS-sorted CD8+CD4-CCR7+CD45RA+ naive T cells. The clonotype originates from a human donor in good health. Some libraries in this study had Jurkat cell RNA spiked in.

CDR3 region: CASSDTAVLTEAFF. Here the CDR3 DNA reads TGTGCCAGCAGCGATACAGCTGTTCTAACTGAAGCTTTCTTT. The J gene is TRBJ1-1, the V gene TRBV5-6; no reliable D call. V lost 4 bases and J lost 5, with 15 bases in between. This CDR3 region has 14 residues. Germline V gene sequence: CDR1 SGHDT, CDR2 YYEEEE.